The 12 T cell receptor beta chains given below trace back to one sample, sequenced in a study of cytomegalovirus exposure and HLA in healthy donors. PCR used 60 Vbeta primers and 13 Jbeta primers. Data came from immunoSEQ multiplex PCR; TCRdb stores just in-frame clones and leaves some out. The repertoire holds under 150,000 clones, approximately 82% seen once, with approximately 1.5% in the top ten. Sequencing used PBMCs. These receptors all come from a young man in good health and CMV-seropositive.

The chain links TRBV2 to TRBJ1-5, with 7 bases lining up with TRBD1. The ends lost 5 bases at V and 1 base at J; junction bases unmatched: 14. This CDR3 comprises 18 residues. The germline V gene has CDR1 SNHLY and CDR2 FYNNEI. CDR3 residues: CASSQRPTGLLSNQPQHF. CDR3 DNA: TGTGCCAGCAGTCAAAGGCCGACAGGGTTGTTGAGCAATCAGCCCCAGCATTTT.

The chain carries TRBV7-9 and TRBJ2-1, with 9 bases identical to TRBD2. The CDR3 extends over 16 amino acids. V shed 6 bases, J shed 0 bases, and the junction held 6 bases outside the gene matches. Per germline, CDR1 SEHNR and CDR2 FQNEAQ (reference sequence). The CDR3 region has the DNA TGTGCCAGCAGTCCGAGGACTAGCGACTCCTACAATGAGCAGTTCTTC. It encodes CASSPRTSDSYNEQFF.

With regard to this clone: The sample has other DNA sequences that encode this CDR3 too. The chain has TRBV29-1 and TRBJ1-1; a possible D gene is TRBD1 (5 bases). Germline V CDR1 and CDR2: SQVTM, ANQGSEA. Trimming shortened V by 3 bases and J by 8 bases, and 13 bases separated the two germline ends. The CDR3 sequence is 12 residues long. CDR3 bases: TGCAGCGTTGAGGAGGGGAGCACCGAAGCTTTCTTT. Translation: CSVEEGSTEAFF.

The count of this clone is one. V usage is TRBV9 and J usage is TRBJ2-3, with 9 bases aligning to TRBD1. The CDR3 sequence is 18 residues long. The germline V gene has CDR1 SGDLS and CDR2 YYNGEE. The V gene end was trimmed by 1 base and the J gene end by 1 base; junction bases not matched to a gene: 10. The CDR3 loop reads CASSVLGQGLMCTDTQYF. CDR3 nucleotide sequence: TGTGCCAGCAGCGTACTGGGACAGGGCCTAATGTGCACAGATACGCAGTATTTT.

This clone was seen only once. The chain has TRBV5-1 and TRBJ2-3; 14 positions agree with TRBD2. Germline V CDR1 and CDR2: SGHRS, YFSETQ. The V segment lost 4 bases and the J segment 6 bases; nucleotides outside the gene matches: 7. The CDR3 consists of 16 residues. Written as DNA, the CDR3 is TGCGCCAGCAGCATGGGACTAGCGGGAGCCGCGGATACGCAGTATTTT. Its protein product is CASSMGLAGAADTQYF.

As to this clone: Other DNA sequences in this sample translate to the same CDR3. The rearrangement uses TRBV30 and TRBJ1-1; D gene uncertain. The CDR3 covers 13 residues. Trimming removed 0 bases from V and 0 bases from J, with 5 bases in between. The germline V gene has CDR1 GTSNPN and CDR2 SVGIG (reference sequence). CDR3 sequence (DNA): TGTGCCTGGAGTGTTCAGGTGAACACTGAAGCTTTCTTT. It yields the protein CAWSVQVNTEAFF.

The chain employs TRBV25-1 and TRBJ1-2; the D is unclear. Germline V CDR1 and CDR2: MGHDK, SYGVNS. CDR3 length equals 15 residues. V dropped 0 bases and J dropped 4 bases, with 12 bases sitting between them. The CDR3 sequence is CASSEYTTRSYGYTF. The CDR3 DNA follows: TGTGCCAGCAGTGAATATACAACAAGATCCTATGGCTACACCTTC.

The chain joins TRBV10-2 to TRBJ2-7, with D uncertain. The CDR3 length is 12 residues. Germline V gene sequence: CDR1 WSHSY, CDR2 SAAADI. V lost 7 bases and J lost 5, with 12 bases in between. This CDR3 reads CASTPDSNEQYF. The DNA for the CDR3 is TGCGCCAGCACGCCAGACTCAAACGAGCAGTACTTC.

The CDR3 DNA reads TGTGCCAGCAGTTACTCGACCGGGAGCGACACAGATACGCAGTATTTT. It codes for CASSYSTGSDTDTQYF. This chain joins TRBV6-5 and TRBJ2-3, with D perhaps TRBD2 (6 bases). Germline V gives CDR1 MNHEY, CDR2 SVGAGI. The CDR3 has 16 amino acids. V shed 0 bases and J shed 2 bases, with 12 bases lying between them.

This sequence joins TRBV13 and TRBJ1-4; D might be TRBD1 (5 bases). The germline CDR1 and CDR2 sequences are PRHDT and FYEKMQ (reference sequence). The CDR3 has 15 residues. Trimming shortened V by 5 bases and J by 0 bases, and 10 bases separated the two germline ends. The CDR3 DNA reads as TGTGCCAGCAGCCGTAGGGGTGCAACTAATGAAAAACTGTTTTTT. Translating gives CASSRRGATNEKLFF.

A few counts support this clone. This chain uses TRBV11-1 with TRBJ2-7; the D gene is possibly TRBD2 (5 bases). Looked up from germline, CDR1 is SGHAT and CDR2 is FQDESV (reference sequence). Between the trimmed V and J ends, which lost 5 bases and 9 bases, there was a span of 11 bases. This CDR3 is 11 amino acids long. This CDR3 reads CASSKAEGQYF. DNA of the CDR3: TGTGCCAGCAGCAAGGCTGAGGGGCAGTACTTC. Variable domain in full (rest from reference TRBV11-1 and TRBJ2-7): EAEVAQSPRYKITEKSQAVAFWCDPISGHATLYWYRQILGQGPELLVQFQDESVVDDSQLPKDRFSAERLKGVDSTLKIQPAELGDSAMYLCASSKAEGQYFGPGTRLTVT.

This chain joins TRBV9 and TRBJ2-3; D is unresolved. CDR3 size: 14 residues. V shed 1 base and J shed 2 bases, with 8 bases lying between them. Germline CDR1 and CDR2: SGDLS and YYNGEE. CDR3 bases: TGTGCCAGCAGCGTATCGACTCCCACAGATACGCAGTATTTT. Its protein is CASSVSTPTDTQYF.